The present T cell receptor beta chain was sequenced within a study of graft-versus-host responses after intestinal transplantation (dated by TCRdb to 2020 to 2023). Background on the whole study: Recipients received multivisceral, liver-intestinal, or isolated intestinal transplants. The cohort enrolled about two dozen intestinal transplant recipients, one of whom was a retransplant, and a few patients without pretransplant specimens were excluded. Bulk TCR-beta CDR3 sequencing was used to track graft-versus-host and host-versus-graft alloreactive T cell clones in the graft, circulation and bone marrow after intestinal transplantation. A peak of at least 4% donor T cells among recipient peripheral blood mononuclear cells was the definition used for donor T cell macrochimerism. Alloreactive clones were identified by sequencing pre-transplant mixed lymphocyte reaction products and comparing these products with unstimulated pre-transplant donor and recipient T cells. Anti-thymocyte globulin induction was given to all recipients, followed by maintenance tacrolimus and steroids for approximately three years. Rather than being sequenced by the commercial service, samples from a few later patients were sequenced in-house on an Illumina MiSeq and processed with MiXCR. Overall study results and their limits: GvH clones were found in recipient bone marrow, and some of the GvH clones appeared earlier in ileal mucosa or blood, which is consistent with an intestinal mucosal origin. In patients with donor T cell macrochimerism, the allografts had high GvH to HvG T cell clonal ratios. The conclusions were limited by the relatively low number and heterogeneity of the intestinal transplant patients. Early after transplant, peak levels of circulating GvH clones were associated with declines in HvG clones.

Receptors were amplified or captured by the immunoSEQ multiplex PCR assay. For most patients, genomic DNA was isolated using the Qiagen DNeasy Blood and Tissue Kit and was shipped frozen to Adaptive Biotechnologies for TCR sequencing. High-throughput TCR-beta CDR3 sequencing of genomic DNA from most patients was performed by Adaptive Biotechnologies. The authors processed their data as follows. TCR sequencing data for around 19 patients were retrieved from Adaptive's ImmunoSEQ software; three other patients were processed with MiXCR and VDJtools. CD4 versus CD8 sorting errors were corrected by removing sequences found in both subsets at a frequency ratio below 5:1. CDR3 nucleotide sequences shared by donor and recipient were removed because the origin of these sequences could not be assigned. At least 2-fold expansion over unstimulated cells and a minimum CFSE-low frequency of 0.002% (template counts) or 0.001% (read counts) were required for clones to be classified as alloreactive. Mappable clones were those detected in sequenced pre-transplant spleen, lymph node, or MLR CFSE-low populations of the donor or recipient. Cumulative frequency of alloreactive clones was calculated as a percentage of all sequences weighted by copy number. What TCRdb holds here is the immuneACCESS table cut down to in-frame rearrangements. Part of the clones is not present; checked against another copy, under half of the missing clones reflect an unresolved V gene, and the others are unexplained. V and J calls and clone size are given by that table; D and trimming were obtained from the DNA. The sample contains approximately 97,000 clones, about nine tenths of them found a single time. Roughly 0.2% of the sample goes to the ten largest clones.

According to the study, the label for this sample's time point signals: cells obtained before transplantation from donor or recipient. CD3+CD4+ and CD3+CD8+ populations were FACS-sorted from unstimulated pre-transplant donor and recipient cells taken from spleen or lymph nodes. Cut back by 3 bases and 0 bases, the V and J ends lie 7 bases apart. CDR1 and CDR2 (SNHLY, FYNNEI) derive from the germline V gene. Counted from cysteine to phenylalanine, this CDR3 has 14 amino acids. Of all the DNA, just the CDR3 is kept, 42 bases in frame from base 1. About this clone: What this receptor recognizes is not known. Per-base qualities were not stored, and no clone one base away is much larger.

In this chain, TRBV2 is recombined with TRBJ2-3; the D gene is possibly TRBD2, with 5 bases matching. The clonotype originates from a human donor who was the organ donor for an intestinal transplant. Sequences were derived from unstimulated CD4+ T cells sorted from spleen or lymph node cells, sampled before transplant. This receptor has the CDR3 CASSDGGSTDTQYF. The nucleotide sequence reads TGTGCCAGCAGTGATGGCGGGAGCACAGATACGCAGTATTTT.